The next 13 T cell receptor beta chains were all read from a single sample in a study of tumor-infiltrating lymphocytes in oesophageal squamous cell carcinoma (dated by TCRdb to 2016 to 2017). The library came from PCR. Instrument used: Illumina HiSeq 2000. TCRdb took the public reads, trimmed them with fastp at Q25, ran MiXCR for clone calling and kept in-frame beta chains. Identical CDR3 protein sequences are pooled into one entry, listed with their most common genes and DNA. This sample comprises some 21,000 distinct CDR3 sequences, 39% of them detected only once. The ten largest clones capture approximately 19% of the sample. The specimen was esophageal tumor tissue. These receptors were collected from a male donor with esophageal squamous cell carcinoma.

This clonotype was counted ten times or more. The chain has TRBV4-1 and TRBJ2-7, with unresolved D. V shed 0 bases and J shed 2 bases, with 8 bases lying between them. The CDR3 length is 14 residues. In germline, CDR1 is MGHRA, CDR2 YSYEKL. The DNA of the CDR3 is TGCGCCAGCAGCCAAGAATTGAAACCCTACGAGCAGTACTTC. It codes for CASSQELKPYEQYF.

The chain couples TRBV6-5 to TRBJ2-5; TRBD2 is a possible D gene (6 bases). Trimming shortened V by 0 bases and J by 11 bases, and 19 bases separated the two germline ends. In germline, CDR1 is MNHEY, CDR2 SVGAGI. This CDR3 is 15 amino acids long. CDR3 DNA: TGTGCCAGCAGTTACTCGGGGGGTTCCTACAATGAGCAGTACTTC. Amino acids: CASSYSGGSYNEQYF.

This clonotype was detected a few times. V is TRBV13 and J is TRBJ2-2; D gene ambiguous. V was clipped by 4 bases and J by 4 bases, with 16 bases between them. The CDR3 is made up of 16 amino acids. CDR1 and CDR2 from the germline V gene are PRHDT and FYEKMQ (reference sequence). The CDR3 sequence: CASSWGLGTGTGELFF. The CDR3 nucleotides are TGTGCCAGCAGCTGGGGTTTAGGTACCGGCACCGGGGAGCTGTTTTTT.

J is TRBJ2-1 and V is TRBV7-3; unclear D gene. The CDR3 has 13 amino acids. CDR1 and CDR2 (germline): SGHTA, FQGTGA. V lost 3 bases to trimming and J lost 4 bases, with 7 bases between them. The CDR3 DNA is TGTGCCAGCAGCTTCTTCCCATACAATGAGCAGTTCTTC. It encodes CASSFFPYNEQFF.

The table lists this clonotype with many counts. This chain connects TRBV7-3 to TRBJ2-2; 8 bases agree with TRBD2. With 2 bases clipped from V and 8 bases from J, the junction kept 13 bases outside the gene matches. CDR1 and CDR2 from the germline V gene are SGHTA and FQGTGA. The CDR3 contains 17 residues. DNA for the CDR3: TGTGCCAGCAGCTTATCCCCGGCTAGCGGGTCAATGGGGGAGCTGTTTTTT. Translated: CASSLSPASGSMGELFF.

This clonotype was observed once. The conserved phenylalanine or tryptophan normally closing the CDR3 is absent here, so this likely arose from a read error. No DNA is shown, since the ends of the CDR3 on it are uncertain; the CDR3 is the one TCRdb lists. The CDR3 reads CASSSALGSGGNEQYFGS. The genes are TRBV7-8 and TRBJ2-7; the D call TRBD2 from the table was never checked on the DNA. Ends included, the CDR3 has 18 residues. CDR1 is SGHVS and CDR2 is FQNEAQ in the germline V gene.

J is TRBJ1-1 and V is TRBV15; D gene uncertain. Trimming shortened V by 4 bases and J by 5 bases, and 17 bases separated the two germline ends. The CDR3 spans 15 residues. Germline assignment: CDR1 LNHNV and CDR2 YYDKDF (reference sequence). The CDR3: CATSIYHRASTEAFF. CDR3 DNA: TGTGCCACCAGCATCTATCACCGGGCCTCAACTGAAGCTTTCTTT. Complete variable domain (other parts from reference TRBV15 and TRBJ1-1): DAMVIQNPRYQVTQFGKPVTLSCSQTLNHNVMYWYQQKSSQAPKLLFHYYDKDFNNEADTPDNFQSRRPNTSFCFLDIRSPGLGDTAMYLCATSIYHRASTEAFFGQGTRLTVV.

CDR3 amino acids: CSVGGHPYNEQFF. CDR3 sequence (DNA): TGCAGCGTCGGGGGACACCCCTACAATGAGCAGTTCTTC. This chain connects TRBV29-1 to TRBJ2-1; D may match TRBD1 or TRBD2 (6 bases each). The germline V gene encodes CDR1 SQVTM and CDR2 ANQGSEA. The CDR3 loop spans 13 amino acids. The germline V and J ends were trimmed by 6 bases and 2 bases, with 11 bases remaining between them.

This clonotype was seen at least ten times. The V call is TRBV10-3, the J call TRBJ1-2, with 9 positions matching TRBD1. Germline assignment: CDR1 ENHRY and CDR2 SYGVKD. CDR3 length equals 15 residues. The junction had 4 bases not matched to a gene; V was cut back by 5 bases and J by 0 bases. The CDR3 reads CAISWTGVANYGYTF. CDR3 in DNA: TGTGCCATCAGTTGGACAGGGGTGGCTAACTATGGCTACACCTTC.

This clonotype was seen repeatedly, ten times or more. The J gene is TRBJ2-5, the V gene TRBV5-1, with TRBD1 matching 8 bases. The DNA end is a closer match to TRBJ2-7, so the J assignment may be wrong. This CDR3 is 12 amino acids long. CDR1 is SGHRS and CDR2 is YFSETQ in the germline V gene. CDR3 loop: CASRDREAEQYF. The CDR3 coding sequence is TGCGCCAGCAGGGACAGGGAAGCCGAGCAGTACTTC.

Within the sample, this clonotype is medium-sized (0.01 to 0.1%). The V call is TRBV7-9, the J call TRBJ2-1, with 10 bases that match TRBD1. With V trimmed by 4 bases and J by 13 bases, 4 bases remained unmatched. Germline-derived CDR1 and CDR2 are SEHNR and FQNEAQ (reference sequence). The CDR3 consists of 12 residues. Here the CDR3 DNA reads TGTGCCAGCAGCTGGGGGACAGGGGACCAGTTCTTC. Translating gives CASSWGTGDQFF. Supplemented by reference TRBV7-9 and TRBJ2-1, the full variable domain reads DTGVSQNPRHKITKRGQNVTFRCDPISEHNRLYWYRQTLGQGPEFLTYFQNEAQLEKSRLLSDRFSAERPKGSFSTLEIQRTEQGDSAMYLCASSWGTGDQFFGPGTRLTVL.

This sequence joins TRBV28 and TRBJ2-3; 14 bases are shared with TRBD2. Matching the DNA end better, TRBJ2-7 makes the J call doubtful. Germline-derived CDR1 and CDR2 are MDHEN and SYDVKM. The CDR3 length is 17 residues. CDR3 in amino acids: CASSLRGGLAGVYEQYF. CDR3 nucleotide sequence: TGTGCCAGCAGTTTACGTGGGGGACTAGCGGGAGTTTACGAGCAGTACTTC.

This clonotype was picked up a small number of times. This chain links TRBV16 with TRBJ1-5, with D maybe TRBD1 (5 bases). The CDR3 covers 16 residues. Germline V lookup: CDR1 KGHSY, CDR2 FQNENV. The V and J ends lost 2 bases and 5 bases respectively, with 16 bases between them. CDR3 coding DNA: TGTGCCAGCAGCCAAAGTCGGGGGAACTTGGATCAGCCCCAGCATTTT. It codes for CASSQSRGNLDQPQHF. Complete variable domain (other parts from reference TRBV16 and TRBJ1-5): GEEVAQTPKHLVRGEGQKAKLYCAPIKGHSYVFWYQQVLKNEFKFLISFQNENVFDETGMPKERFSAKCLPNSPCSLEIQATKLEDSAVYFCASSQSRGNLDQPQHFGDGTRLSIL.